This T cell receptor beta chain was sequenced for a study of T cells in Graves' hyperthyroidism and ophthalmopathy. In germline, CDR1 is SGHRS, CDR2 YFSETQ. V lost 0 bases, J lost 10 bases, and 7 bases stayed unmatched. The CDR3 is 15 amino acids. RNA transcripts provided the source from which TCR beta CDR3 regions were amplified. RT-PCR in the first round (using the HTBI primer set) targeted the TCR CDR3. TCRdb called the multiplex PCR reads again in MiXCR, with one record for every CDR3 protein. The data hold approximately 530,000 distinct CDR3 sequences, with about 20% observed a single time. The source is a middle-aged man with Graves' ophthalmopathy. This rearrangement joins TRBV5-1 to TRBJ2-1, with TRBD2 identical over 10 bases. Sequenced input: blood. The CDR3 loop reads CASSLAAVSGGEQFF. CDR3 nucleotide sequence: TGCGCCAGCAGCTTGGCCGCGGTTAGCGGGGGGGAGCAGTTCTTC.